The clone carrying this TCR beta chain was seen a handful of times. Its antigen is still unknown. One junction end does not reproduce the germline sequence, and a read error may be involved. These data belong to a study of cytomegalovirus exposure and HLA in healthy donors. Broader study findings: The authors enumerated 150 to 200 TCR beta chains as linked to cytomegalovirus. Per published reports, the classifier diagnosed cytomegalovirus status with high specificity and sensitivity.

This CDR3 region has 12 residues. CDR1 and CDR2 from the germline V gene are ENHRY and SYGVKD. Repertoires were generated with immunoSEQ multiplex PCR, while TCRdb's copy carries only in-frame clones and drops some. Of 200,000 to 300,000 clones listed, approximately 86% are singletons. Specimen: PBMCs. The TCR sequence derives from a woman between 25 and 40 years old in good health and CMV-seropositive. The gene calls are TRBV10-3 and TRBJ2-3; D not certain. The CDR3 nucleotides are TGTGCCACCAGTCAGGTGACAGATACGCAGTATTTT. Amino acids: CATSQVTDTQYF.